What follows is one TCR beta chain and its context. Two consecutive negative NP/OP PCR tests, clearance, or resolved symptoms defined Cohort 3 recovery. This sample is drawn from a study of blood T cell repertoires in COVID-19. The wider study: Specimens from acute and convalescent COVID-19 originated in the United States, Italy and Spain.

In the source study's methods: Nucleated cell number was recorded as an estimate derived from reference gene primer amplification. The repertoire was sequenced with immunoSEQ multiplex PCR; TCRdb's copy has only in-frame clones and lacks some. For V, J and clone size, that table is used; D and trimming come from the DNA. The sample lists roughly 350,000 clones, roughly nine tenths occurring once. The TCR was taken from a woman between 25 and 40 years old who had recovered from COVID-19. The sequenced sample consisted of PBMCs or T cells enriched from blood (not recorded which).

Written as DNA, the CDR3 is TGTGCCAGCTCACCCGGGACAGGGTACCAAGAGACCCAGTACTTC. It translates to CASSPGTGYQETQYF. The rearrangement links TRBV18 to TRBJ2-5; 9 bases agree with TRBD1. The CDR3 is made up of 15 amino acids. V lost 3 bases to trimming and J lost 0 bases; unmatched junction nucleotides: 2. Germline lookup yields CDR1 KGHSH and CDR2 LQKENI.